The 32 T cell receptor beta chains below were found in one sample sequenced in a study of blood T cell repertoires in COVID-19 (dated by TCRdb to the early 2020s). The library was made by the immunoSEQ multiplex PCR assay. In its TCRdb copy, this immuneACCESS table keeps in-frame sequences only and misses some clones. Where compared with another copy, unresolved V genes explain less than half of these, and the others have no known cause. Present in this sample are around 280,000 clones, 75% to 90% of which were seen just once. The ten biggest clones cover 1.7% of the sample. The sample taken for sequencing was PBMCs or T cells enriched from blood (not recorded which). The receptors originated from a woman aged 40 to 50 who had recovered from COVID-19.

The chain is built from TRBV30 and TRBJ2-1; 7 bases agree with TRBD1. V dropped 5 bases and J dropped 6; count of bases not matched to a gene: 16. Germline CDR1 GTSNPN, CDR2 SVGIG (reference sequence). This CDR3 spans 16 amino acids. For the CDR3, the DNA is TGTGCCTGGGCGGCCCTAGGCAGGGGGTTGTCCAATGAGCAGTTCTTC. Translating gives CAWAALGRGLSNEQFF.

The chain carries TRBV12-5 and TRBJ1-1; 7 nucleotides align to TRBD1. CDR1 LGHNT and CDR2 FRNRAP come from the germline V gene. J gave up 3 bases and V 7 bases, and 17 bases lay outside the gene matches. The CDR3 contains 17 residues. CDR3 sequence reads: CASALVVRGQIDTEAFF. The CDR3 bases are TGTGCTAGTGCCCTCGTAGTAAGGGGACAGATCGACACTGAAGCTTTCTTT.

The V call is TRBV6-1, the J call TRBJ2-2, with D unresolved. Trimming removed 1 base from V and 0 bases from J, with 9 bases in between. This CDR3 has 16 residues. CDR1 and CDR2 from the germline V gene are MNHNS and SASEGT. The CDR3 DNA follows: TGTGCCAGCAGTGAAGTTCGGGTAACGAACACCGGGGAGCTGTTTTTT. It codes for CASSEVRVTNTGELFF.

Here the CDR3 DNA reads TGCAGCGCTGGAACTCGCCGGGAAACTGAAGCTTTCTTT. Protein product: CSAGTRRETEAFF. The chain recombines TRBV29-1 with TRBJ1-1; D call uncertain. The ends were cut back, 7 bases at V and 5 bases at J, with 17 bases in the middle. This CDR3 contains 13 residues. Germline values: CDR1 SQVTM, CDR2 ANQGSEA.

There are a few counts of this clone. The CDR3 nucleotides read TGTGCCAGCAGCTCGCGACTAGCTATCGGCTATGAGCAGTTCTTC. It specifies CASSSRLAIGYEQFF. The rearrangement uses TRBV7-9 and TRBJ2-1; 7 nucleotides agree with TRBD2. Germline V lookup: CDR1 SEHNR, CDR2 FQNEAQ (reference sequence). With V trimmed by 4 bases and J by 8 bases, 11 bases remained unmatched. CDR3 size: 15 residues.

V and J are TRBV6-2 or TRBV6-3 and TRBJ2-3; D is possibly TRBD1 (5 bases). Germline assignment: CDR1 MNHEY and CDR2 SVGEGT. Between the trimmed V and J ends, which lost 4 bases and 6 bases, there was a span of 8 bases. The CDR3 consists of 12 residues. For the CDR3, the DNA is TGTGCCAGCAGTTCGACAGACGATACGCAGTATTTT. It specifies CASSSTDDTQYF.

CDR3 loop: CASYGSDREAYGYTF. The DNA for the CDR3 is TGTGCCAGTTATGGCTCGGACAGGGAAGCCTATGGCTACACCTTC. The J gene is TRBJ1-2, the V gene TRBV19, with 8 bases matching TRBD1. J was trimmed by 4 bases and V by 8 bases; bases with no gene match: 12. Germline V lookup: CDR1 LNHDA, CDR2 SQIVND (reference sequence). This CDR3 contains 15 residues.

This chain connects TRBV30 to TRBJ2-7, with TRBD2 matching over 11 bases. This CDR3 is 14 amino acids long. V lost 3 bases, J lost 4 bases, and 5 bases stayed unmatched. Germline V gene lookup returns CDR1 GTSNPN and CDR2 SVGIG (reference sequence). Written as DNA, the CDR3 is TGTGCCTGGAGATTACTAGCGGGGGATTACGAGCAGTACTTC. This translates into CAWRLLAGDYEQYF. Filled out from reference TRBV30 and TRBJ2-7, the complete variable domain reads SQTIHQWPATLVQPVGSPLSLECTVEGTSNPNLYWYRQAAGRGLQLLFYSVGIGQISSEVPQNLSASRPQDRQFILSSKKLLLSDSGFYLCAWRLLAGDYEQYFGPGTRLTVT.

CDR3 sequence: CASSPSGRGNNEQFF. Here the CDR3 DNA reads TGTGCCAGCAGCCCCTCGGGCCGGGGGAACAATGAGCAGTTCTTC. The chain recombines TRBV7-3 with TRBJ2-1; possibly TRBD2 for D (6 bases). Germline CDR1 SGHTA, CDR2 FQGTGA. Trimming removed 5 bases at V and 5 bases at J, with 16 bases between. The CDR3 contains 15 residues.

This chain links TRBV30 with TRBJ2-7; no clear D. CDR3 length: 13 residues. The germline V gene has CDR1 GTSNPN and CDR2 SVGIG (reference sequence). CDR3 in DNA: TGTGCATGGGGTAATGCAGTTACCTACGAGCAGTACTTC. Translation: CAWGNAVTYEQYF.

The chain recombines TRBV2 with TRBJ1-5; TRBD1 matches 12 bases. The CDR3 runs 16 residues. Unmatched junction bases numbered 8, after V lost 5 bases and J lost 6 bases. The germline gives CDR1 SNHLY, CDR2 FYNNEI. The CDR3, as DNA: TGTGCCAGCAGTCGACTGGGACAGGGGGCGTCTCAGCCCCAGCATTTT. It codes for CASSRLGQGASQPQHF.

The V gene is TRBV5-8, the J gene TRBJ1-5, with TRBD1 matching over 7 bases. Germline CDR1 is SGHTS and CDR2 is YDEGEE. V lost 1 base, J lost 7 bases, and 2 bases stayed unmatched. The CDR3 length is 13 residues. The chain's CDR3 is CASSLSGGQPQHF. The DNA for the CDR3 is TGTGCCAGCAGCTTGTCAGGGGGACAGCCCCAGCATTTT.

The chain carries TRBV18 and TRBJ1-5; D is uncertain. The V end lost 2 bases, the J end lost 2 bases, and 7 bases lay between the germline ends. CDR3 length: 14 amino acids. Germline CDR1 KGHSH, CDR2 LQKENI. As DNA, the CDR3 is TGTGCCAGCTCACCAGCCGGGGGCAATCAGCCCCAGCATTTT. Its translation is CASSPAGGNQPQHF.

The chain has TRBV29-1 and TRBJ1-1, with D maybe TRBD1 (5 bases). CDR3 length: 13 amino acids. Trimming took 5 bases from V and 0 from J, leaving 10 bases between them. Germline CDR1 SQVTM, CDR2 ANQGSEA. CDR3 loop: CSVSGGMNTEAFF. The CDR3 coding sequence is TGCAGCGTTTCCGGGGGTATGAACACTGAAGCTTTCTTT.

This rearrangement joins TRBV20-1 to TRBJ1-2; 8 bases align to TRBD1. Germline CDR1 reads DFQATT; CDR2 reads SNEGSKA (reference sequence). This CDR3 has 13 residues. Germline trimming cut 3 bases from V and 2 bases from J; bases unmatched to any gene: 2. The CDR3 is CSASQGANYGYTF. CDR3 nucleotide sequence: TGCAGTGCTAGTCAGGGGGCGAACTATGGCTACACCTTC.

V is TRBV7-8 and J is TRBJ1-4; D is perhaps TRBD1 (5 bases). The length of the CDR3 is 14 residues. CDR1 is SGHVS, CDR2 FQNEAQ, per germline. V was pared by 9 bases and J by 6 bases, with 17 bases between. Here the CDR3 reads CASMTARDYEKLFF. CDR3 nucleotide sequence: TGTGCCAGTATGACAGCGCGGGATTATGAAAAACTGTTTTTT.

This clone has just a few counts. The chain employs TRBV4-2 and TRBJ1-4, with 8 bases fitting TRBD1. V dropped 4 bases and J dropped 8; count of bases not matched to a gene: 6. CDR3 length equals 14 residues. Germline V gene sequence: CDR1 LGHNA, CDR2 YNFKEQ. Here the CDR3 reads CASSPGTGREKLFF. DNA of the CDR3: TGTGCCAGCAGCCCGGGGACAGGACGAGAAAAACTGTTTTTT.

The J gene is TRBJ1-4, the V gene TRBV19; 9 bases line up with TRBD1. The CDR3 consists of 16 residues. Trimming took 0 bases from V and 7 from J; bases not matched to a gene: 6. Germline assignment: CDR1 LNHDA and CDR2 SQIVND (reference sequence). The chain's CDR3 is CASSIDRSGQGEKLFF. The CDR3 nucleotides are TGTGCCAGTAGTATAGATCGCTCGGGACAGGGTGAAAAACTGTTTTTT.

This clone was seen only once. The CDR3 loop reads CSVESRSTTDTQYF. As DNA, the CDR3 is TGCAGCGTTGAAAGCAGGTCGACGACAGATACGCAGTATTTT. The chain employs TRBV29-1 and TRBJ2-3; no definite D call. This CDR3 spans 14 amino acids. Trimming removed 2 bases from V and 3 bases from J, with 12 bases in between. Germline V gene lookup returns CDR1 SQVTM and CDR2 ANQGSEA.

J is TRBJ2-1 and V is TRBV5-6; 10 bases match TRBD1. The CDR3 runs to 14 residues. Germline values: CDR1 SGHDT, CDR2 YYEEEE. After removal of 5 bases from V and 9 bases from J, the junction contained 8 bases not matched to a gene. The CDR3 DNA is TGTGCCAGCAGTCGGGACAGGGGATTAGGTGAGCAGTTCTTC. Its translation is CASSRDRGLGEQFF. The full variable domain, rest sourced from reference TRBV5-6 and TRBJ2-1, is DAGVTQSPTHLIKTRGQQVTLRCSPKSGHDTVSWYQQALGQGPQFIFQYYEEEERQRGNFPDRFSGHQFPNYSSELNVNALLLGDSALYLCASSRDRGLGEQFFGPGTRLTVL.

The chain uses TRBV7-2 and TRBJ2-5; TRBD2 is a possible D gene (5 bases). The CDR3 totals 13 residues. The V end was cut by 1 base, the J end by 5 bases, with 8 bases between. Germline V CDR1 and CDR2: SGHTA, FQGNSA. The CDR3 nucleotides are TGTGCCAGCAGCTTAGTCGGCGGGGAGACCCAGTACTTC. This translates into CASSLVGGETQYF. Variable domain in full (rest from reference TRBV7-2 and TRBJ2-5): GAGVSQSPSNKVTEKGKDVELRCDPISGHTALYWYRQSLGQGLEFLIYFQGNSAPDKSGLPSDRFSAERTGGSVSTLTIQRTQQEDSAVYLCASSLVGGETQYFGPGTRLLVL.

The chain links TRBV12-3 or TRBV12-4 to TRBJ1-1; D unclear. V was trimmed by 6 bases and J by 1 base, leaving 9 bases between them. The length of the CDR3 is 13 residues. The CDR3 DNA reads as TGTGCCAGCAGCCGTACAAAGAACACTGAAGCTTTCTTT. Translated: CASSRTKNTEAFF.

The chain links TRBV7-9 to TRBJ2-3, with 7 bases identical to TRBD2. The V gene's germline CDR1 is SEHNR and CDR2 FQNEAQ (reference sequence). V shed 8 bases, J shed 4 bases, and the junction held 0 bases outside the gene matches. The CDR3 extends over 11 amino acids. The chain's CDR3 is CASGGADTQYF. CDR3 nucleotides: TGTGCCAGCGGGGGGGCAGATACGCAGTATTTT.

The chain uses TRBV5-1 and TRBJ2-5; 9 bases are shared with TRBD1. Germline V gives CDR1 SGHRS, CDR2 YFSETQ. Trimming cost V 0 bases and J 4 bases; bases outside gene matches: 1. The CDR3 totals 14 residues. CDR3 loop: CASSLDRGLETQYF. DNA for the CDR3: TGCGCCAGCAGCTTGGACAGGGGGCTAGAGACCCAGTACTTC.

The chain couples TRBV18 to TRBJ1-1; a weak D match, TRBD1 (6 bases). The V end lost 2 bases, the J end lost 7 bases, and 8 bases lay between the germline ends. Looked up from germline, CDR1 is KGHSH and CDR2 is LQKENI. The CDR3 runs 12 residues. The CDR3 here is CASSPRTVEAFF. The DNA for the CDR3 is TGTGCCAGCTCACCAAGGACAGTTGAAGCTTTCTTT.

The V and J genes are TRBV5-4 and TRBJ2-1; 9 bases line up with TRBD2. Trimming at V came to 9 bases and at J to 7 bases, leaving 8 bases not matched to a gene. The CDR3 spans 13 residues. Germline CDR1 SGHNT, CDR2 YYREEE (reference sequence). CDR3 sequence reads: CATYSGSENEQFF. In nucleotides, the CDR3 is TGTGCCACCTATAGCGGGAGTGAGAATGAGCAGTTCTTC.

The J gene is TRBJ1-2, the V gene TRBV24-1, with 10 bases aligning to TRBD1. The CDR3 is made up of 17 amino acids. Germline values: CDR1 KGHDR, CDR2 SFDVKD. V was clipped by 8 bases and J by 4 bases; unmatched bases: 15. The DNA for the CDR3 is TGTGCCACCATAAGAGAGGACAGGGGGAGATCCTTCTATGGCTACACCTTC. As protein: CATIREDRGRSFYGYTF.

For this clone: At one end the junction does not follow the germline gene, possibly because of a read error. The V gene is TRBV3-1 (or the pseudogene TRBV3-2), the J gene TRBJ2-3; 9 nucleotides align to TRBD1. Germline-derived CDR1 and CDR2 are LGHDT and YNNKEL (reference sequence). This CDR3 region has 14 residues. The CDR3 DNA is TGTGCCAGCAGCCAACACGAGATACAGGGGGCGTCGCATTTT. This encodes CASSQHEIQGASHF.

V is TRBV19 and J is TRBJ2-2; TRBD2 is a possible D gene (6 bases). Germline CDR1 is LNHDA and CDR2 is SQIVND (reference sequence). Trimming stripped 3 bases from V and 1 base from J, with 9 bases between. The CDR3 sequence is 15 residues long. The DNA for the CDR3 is TGTGCCAGTAGTATCGGGCGGGGGAACACCGGGGAGCTGTTTTTT. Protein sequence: CASSIGRGNTGELFF.

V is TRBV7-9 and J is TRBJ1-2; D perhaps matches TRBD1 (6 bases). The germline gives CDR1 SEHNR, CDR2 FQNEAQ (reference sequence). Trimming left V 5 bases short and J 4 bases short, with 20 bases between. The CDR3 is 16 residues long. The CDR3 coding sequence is TGTGCCAGCAGCCCCAAGGGGGGGCCCCTCGTCTATGGCTACACCTTC. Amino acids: CASSPKGGPLVYGYTF.

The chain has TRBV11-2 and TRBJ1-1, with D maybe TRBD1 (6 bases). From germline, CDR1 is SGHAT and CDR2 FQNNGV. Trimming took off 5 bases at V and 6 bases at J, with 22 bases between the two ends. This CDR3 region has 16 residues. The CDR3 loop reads CASSTEPTGRISEAFF. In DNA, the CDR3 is TGTGCCAGCAGCACCGAACCGACAGGCCGGATCTCTGAAGCTTTCTTT. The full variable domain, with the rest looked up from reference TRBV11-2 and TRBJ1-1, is EAGVAQSPRYKIIEKRQSVAFWCNPISGHATLYWYQQILGQGPKLLIQFQNNGVVDDSQLPKDRFSAERLKGVDSTLKIQPAKLEDSAVYLCASSTEPTGRISEAFFGQGTRLTVV.

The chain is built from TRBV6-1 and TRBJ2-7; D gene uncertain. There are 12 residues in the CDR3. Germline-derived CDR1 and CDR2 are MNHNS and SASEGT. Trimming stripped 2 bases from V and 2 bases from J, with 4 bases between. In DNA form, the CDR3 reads TGTGCCAGCAGTGAAACAGCCTACGAGCAGTACTTC. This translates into CASSETAYEQYF.